This TCR beta chain was captured by sequencing in a study of shared clonotypes between healthy human individuals. Across the study: Aged between 18 and 49, the donors were a couple of women and three men.

Samples underwent the assay at deep level. TCRdb keeps only in-frame clones here, not all; method: immunoSEQ multiplex PCR. Among roughly 2.1 million clones, 90% to 95% were seen once, and the ten largest hold over 1.5%. Terminally differentiated effector memory CD45RA+ cells were excluded from the naive CD8 cells, which were CD45RO-negative and positively selected for CCR7. Germline V CDR1 and CDR2: MGHRA, YSYEKL. The CDR3 sequence is 14 residues long. V lost 3 bases, J lost 4 bases, and 3 bases stayed unmatched. This clone has a handful of counts. This clonotype originated in a young man in good health. Some clones in this sample may be carry-over from other donors' samples. Specimen: naive CD8+ T cells from PBMCs. The V gene is TRBV4-1, the J gene TRBJ1-5, with 7 bases lining up with TRBD1. Here the CDR3 DNA reads TGCGCCAGCAGCCACCGGGACAGTAATCAGCCCCAGCATTTT. Amino acid sequence: CASSHRDSNQPQHF.